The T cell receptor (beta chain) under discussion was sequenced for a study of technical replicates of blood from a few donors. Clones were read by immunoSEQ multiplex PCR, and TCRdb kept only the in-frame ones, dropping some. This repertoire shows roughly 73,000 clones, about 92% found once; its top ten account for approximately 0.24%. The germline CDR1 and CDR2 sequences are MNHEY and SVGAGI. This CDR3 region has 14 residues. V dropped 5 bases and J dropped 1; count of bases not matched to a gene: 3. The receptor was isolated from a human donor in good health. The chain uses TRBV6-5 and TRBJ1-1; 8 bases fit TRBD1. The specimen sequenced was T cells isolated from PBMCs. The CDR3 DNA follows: TGTGCCAGCAGTGGGGGACAGGCGAACACTGAAGCTTTCTTT. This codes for CASSGGQANTEAFF.